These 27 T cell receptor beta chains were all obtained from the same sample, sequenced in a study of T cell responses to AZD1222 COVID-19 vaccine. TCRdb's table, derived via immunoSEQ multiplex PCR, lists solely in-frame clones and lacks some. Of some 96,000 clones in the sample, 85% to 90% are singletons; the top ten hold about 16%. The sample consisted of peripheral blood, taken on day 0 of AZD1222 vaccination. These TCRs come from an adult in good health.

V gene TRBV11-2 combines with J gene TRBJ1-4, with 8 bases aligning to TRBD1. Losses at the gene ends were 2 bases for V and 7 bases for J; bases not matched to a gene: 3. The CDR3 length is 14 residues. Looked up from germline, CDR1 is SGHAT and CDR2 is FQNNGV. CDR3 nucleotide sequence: TGTGCCAGCAGCTTACAGGGGGCGGGTGAAAAACTGTTTTTT. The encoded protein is CASSLQGAGEKLFF.

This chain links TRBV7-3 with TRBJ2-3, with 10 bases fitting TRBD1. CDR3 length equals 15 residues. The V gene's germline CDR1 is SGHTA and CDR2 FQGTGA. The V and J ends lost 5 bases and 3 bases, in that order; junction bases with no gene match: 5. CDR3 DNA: TGTGCCAGCAGCCCAGGGACAGGGGAAACAGATACGCAGTATTTT. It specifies CASSPGTGETDTQYF.

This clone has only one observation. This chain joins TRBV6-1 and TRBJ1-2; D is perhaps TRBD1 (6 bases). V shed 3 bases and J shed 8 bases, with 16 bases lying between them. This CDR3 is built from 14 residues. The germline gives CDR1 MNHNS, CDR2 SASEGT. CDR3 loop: CASSEDSGGVGYTF. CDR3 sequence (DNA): TGTGCCAGCAGTGAGGATAGCGGGGGCGTCGGCTACACCTTC.

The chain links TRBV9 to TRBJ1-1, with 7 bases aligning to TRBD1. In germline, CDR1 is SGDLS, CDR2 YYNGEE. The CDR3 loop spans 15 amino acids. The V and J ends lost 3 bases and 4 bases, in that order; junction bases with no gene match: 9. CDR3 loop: CASSGSDRTFTEAFF. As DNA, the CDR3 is TGTGCCAGCAGCGGGTCGGACAGGACCTTCACTGAAGCTTTCTTT.

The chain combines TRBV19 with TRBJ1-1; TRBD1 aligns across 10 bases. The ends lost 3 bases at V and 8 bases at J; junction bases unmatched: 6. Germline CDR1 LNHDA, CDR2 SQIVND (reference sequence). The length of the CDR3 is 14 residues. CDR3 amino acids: CASSMGTGEGEAFF. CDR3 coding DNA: TGTGCCAGTAGTATGGGGACAGGGGAGGGAGAAGCTTTCTTT.

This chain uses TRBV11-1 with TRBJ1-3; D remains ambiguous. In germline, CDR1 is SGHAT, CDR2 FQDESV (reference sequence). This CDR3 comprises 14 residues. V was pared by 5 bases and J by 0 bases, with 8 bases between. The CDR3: CASSDLYSGNTIYF. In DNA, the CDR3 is TGTGCCAGCAGCGACCTGTACTCTGGAAACACCATATATTTT.

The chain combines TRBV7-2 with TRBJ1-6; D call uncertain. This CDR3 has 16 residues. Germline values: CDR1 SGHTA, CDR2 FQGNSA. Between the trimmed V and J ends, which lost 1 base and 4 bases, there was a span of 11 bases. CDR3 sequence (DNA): TGTGCCAGCAGCTTAGAACCAGGTCCTTATAATTCACCCCTCCACTTT. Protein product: CASSLEPGPYNSPLHF.

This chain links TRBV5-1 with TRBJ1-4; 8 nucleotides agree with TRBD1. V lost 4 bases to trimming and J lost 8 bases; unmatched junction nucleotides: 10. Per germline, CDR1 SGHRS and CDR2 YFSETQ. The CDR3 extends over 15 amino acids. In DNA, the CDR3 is TGCGCCAGCAGCGGCGGACAGGGCTTGGTCGAAAAACTGTTTTTT. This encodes CASSGGQGLVEKLFF.

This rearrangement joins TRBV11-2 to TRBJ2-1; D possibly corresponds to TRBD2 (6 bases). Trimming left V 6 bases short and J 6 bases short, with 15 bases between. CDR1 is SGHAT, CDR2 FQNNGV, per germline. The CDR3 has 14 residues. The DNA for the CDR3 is TGTGCCAGCAGTTTCAGCGGGTTGGGCAATGAGCAGTTCTTC. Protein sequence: CASSFSGLGNEQFF. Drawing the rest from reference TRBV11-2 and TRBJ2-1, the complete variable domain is EAGVAQSPRYKIIEKRQSVAFWCNPISGHATLYWYQQILGQGPKLLIQFQNNGVVDDSQLPKDRFSAERLKGVDSTLKIQPAKLEDSAVYLCASSFSGLGNEQFFGPGTRLTVL.

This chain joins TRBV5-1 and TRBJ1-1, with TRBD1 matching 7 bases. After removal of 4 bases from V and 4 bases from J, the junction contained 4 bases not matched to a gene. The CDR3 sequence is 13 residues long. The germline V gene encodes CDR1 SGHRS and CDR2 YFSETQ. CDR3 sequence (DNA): TGCGCCAGCAGCACGACAGGGTCCACTGAAGCTTTCTTT. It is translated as CASSTTGSTEAFF.

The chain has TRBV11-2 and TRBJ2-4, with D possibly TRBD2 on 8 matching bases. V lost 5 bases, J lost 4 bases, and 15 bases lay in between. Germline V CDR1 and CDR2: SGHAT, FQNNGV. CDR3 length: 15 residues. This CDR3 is CASSPGGGSKNIQYF. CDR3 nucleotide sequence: TGTGCCAGCAGCCCGGGAGGGGGCAGTAAAAACATTCAGTACTTC.

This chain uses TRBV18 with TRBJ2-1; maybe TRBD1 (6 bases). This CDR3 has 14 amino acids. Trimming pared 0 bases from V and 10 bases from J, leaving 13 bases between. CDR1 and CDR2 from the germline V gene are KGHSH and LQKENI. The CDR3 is CASSPPAGASEQFF. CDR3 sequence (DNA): TGTGCCAGCTCACCACCGGCAGGGGCCAGCGAGCAGTTCTTC.

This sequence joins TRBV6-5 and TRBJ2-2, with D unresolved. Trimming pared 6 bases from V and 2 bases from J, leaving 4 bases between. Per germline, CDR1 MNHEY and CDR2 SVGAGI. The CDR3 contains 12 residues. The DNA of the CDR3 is TGTGCCAGCAGACAAAACACCGGGGAGCTGTTTTTT. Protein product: CASRQNTGELFF.

CDR3 sequence (DNA): TGCGCCAGCAGCCAAGATCCAAGCGGGGGGGCATCGCGGGAGCTGTTTTTT. Its translation: CASSQDPSGGASRELFF. The chain carries TRBV4-1 and TRBJ2-2; 10 nucleotides match TRBD2. CDR3 length equals 17 residues. Germline V lookup: CDR1 MGHRA, CDR2 YSYEKL. Trimming removed 0 bases from V and 9 bases from J; junction bases left unmatched: 10.

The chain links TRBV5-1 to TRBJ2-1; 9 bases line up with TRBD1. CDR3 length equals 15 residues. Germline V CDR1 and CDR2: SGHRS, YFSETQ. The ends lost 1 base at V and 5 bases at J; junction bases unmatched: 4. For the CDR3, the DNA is TGCGCCAGCAGCTTGACAGGGGGCGCCCACAATGAGCAGTTCTTC. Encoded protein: CASSLTGGAHNEQFF. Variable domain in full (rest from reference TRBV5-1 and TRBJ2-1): KAGVTQTPRYLIKTRGQQVTLSCSPISGHRSVSWYQQTPGQGLQFLFEYFSETQRNKGNFPGRFSGRQFSNSRSEMNVSTLELGDSALYLCASSLTGGAHNEQFFGPGTRLTVL.

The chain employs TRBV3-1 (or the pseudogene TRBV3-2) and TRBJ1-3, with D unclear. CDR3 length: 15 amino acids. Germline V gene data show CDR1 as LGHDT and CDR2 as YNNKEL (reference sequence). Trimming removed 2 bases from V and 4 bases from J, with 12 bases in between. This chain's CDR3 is CASSQFQPRGNTIYF. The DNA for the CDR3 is TGTGCCAGCAGCCAATTCCAGCCCCGAGGAAACACCATATATTTT.

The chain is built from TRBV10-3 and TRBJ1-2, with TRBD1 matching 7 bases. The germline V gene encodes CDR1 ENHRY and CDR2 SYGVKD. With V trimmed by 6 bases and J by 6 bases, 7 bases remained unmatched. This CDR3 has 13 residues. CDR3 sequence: CAISLAGGNGYTF. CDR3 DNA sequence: TGTGCCATCAGCCTGGCAGGGGGAAATGGCTACACCTTC.

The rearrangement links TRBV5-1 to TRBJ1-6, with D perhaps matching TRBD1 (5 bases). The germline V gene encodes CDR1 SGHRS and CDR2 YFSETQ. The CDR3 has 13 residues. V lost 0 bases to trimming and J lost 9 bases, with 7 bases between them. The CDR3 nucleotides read TGCGCCAGCAGCTTGGCAGGGTTTTCACCCCTCCACTTT. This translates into CASSLAGFSPLHF.

The CDR3 is CASSLDQGNNSPLHF. Written as DNA, the CDR3 is TGTGCCAGCAGCTTAGATCAGGGGAATAATTCACCCCTCCACTTT. This chain joins TRBV11-3 and TRBJ1-6; D might be TRBD1 (6 bases). The CDR3 is 15 residues long. V was shortened by 0 bases and J by 5 bases, with 8 bases between the two germline ends. Per the germline V gene, CDR1 is SGHNT and CDR2 is YENEEA.

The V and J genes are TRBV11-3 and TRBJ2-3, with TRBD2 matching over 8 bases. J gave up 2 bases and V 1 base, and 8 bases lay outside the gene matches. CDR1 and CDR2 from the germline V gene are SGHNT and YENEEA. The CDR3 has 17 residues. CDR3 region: CASSLGLKRGNTDTQYF. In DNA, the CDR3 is TGTGCCAGCAGCTTAGGTTTGAAGCGGGGGAACACAGATACGCAGTATTTT. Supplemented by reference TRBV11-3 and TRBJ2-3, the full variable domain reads EAGVVQSPRYKIIEKKQPVAFWCNPISGHNTLYWYLQNLGQGPELLIRYENEEAVDDSQLPKDRFSAERLKGVDSTLKIQPAELGDSAVYLCASSLGLKRGNTDTQYFGPGTRLTVL.

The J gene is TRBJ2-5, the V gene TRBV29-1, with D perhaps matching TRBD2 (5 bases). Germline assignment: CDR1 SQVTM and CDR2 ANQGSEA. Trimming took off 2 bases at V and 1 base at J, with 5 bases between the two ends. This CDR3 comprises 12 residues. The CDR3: CSVESGQETQYF. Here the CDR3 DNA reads TGCAGCGTTGAAAGCGGCCAAGAGACCCAGTACTTC.

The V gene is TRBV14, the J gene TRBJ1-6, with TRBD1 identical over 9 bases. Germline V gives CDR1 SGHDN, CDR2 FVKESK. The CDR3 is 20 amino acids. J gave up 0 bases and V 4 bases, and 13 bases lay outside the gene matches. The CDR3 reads CASSPKWGQGTSSYNSPLHF. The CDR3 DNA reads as TGTGCCAGCAGCCCTAAATGGGGACAGGGAACCAGCTCCTATAATTCACCCCTCCACTTT.

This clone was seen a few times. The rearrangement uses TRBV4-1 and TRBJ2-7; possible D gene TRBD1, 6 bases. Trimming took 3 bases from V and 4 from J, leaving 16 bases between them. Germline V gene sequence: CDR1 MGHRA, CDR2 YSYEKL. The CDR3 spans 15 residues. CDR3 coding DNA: TGCGCCAGCAGCCAGGAACAGGGCTCCTGGTACGAGCAGTACTTC. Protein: CASSQEQGSWYEQYF.

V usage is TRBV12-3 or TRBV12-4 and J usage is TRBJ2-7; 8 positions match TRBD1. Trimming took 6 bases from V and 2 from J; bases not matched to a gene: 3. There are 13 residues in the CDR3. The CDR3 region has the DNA TGTGCCAGCAGACCGACAGGGGCCTACGAGCAGTACTTC. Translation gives CASRPTGAYEQYF.

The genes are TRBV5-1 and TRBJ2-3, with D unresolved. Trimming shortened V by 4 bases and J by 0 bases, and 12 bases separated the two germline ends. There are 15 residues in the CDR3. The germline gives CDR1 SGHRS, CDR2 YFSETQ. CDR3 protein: CASSTDGFSTDTQYF. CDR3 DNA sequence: TGCGCCAGCAGCACGGACGGTTTTAGCACAGATACGCAGTATTTT. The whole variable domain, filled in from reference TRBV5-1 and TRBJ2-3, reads KAGVTQTPRYLIKTRGQQVTLSCSPISGHRSVSWYQQTPGQGLQFLFEYFSETQRNKGNFPGRFSGRQFSNSRSEMNVSTLELGDSALYLCASSTDGFSTDTQYFGPGTRLTVL.

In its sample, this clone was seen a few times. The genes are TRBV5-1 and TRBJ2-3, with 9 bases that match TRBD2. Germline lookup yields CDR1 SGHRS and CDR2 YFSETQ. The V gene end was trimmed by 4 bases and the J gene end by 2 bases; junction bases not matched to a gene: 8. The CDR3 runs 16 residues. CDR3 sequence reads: CASSEFGTSNTDTQYF. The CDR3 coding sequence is TGCGCCAGCAGCGAATTCGGGACTAGCAACACAGATACGCAGTATTTT.

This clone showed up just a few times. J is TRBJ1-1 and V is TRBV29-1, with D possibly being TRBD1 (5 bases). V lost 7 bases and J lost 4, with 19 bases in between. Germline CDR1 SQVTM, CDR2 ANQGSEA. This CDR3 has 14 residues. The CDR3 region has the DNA TGCAGCGCTGTGGAAGCTGGGGGGGTCACTGAAGCTTTCTTT. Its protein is CSAVEAGGVTEAFF. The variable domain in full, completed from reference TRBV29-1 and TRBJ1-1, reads SAVISQKPSRDICQRGTSLTIQCQVDSQVTMMFWYRQQPGQSLTLIATANQGSEATYESGFVIDKFPISRPNLTFSTLTVSNMSPEDSSIYLCSAVEAGGVTEAFFGQGTRLTVV.